This T cell receptor (beta chain) was found in a study of T cell repertoires in cytomegalovirus infection. Looking at the study overall: Researchers turned to recently identified HLA-C-restricted CMV epitopes as well as well-studied HLA-B-restricted ones. Both a matching HLA type and CMV infection were indicated by public TCR beta signatures.

TCRdb called the reads again in MiXCR, with one record for every CDR3 protein. The sample consists of approximately 990,000 distinct CDR3 sequences, less than 35% of them appearing once. This clonotype has a handful of counts. The antigen is not known. One end of the junction varies from germline; a read error may be responsible. The CDR3 spans 17 residues. Germline CDR1 and CDR2: SNHLY and FYNNEI. Study outcomes and limitations: HLA-C-restricted CMV clonotypes gave the most frequent clonotype in two of eight donors. Public TCR beta family frequency separated CMV-and-HLA carriers, including in an independent cohort.

Sample: cultured CD8+ T cells from PBMCs, taken from culture after CMV antigen stimulation. This clonotype was sampled from a human donor in good health (CMV status not recorded). Some clones in this sample may be carry-over from other donors' samples. The chain links TRBV2 to TRBJ1-6, with 7 bases that match TRBD1. As DNA, the CDR3 is TGTGCCAGCAGTCTCGACAGGGACCACCAACACAATTCACCCCTCTACTTT. Amino acid sequence: CASSLDRDHQHNSPLYF.